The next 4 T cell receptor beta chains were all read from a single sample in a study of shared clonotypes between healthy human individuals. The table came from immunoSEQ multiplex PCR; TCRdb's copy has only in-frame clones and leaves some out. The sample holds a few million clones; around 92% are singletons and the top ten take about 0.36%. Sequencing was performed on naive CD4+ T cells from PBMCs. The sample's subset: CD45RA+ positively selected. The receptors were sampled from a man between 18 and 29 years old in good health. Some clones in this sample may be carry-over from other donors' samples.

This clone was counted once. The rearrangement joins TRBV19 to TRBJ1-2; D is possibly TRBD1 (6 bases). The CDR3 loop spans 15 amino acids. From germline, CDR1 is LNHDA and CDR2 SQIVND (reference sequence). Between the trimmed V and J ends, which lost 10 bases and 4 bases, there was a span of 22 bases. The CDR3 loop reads CAIRGEPGQGYGYTF. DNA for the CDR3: TGTGCCATCAGAGGGGAACCGGGACAAGGCTATGGCTACACCTTC.

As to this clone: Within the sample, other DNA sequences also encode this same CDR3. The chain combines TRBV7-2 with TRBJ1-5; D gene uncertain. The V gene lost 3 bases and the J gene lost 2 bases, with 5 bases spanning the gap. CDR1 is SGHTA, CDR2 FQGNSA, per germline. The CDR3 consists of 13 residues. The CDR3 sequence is CASSFRRNQPQHF. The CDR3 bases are TGTGCCAGCAGCTTTCGTCGCAATCAGCCCCAGCATTTT.

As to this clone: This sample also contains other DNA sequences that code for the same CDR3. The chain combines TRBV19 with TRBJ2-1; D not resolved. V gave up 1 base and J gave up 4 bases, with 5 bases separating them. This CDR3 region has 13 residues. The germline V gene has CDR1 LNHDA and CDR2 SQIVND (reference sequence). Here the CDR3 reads CASSIGGYNEQFF. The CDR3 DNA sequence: TGTGCCAGTAGTATAGGTGGTTACAATGAGCAGTTCTTC.

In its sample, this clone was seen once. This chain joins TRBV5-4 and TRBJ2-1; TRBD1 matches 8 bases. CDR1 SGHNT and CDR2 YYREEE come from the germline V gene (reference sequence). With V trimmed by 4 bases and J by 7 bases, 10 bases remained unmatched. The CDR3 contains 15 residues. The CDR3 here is CASSVGQGAVNEQFF. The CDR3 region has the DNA TGTGCCAGCAGCGTCGGGCAGGGGGCAGTAAATGAGCAGTTCTTC.